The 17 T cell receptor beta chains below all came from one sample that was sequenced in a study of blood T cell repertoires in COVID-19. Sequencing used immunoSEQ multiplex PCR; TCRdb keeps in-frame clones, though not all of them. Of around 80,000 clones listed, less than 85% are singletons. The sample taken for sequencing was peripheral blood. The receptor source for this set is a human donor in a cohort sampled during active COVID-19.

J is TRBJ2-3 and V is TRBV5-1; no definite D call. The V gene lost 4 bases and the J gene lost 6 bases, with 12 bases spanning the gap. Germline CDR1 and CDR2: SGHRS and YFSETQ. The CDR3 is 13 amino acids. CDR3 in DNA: TGCGCCAGCAGCCCGTTCCAAGCGGATACGCAGTATTTT. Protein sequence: CASSPFQADTQYF.

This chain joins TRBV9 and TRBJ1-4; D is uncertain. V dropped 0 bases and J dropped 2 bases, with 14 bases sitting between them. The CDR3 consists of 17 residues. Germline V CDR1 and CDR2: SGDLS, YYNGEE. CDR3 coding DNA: TGTGCCAGCAGCGTAGGGAAGGCCAGACTCACTAATGAAAAACTGTTTTTT. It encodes CASSVGKARLTNEKLFF.

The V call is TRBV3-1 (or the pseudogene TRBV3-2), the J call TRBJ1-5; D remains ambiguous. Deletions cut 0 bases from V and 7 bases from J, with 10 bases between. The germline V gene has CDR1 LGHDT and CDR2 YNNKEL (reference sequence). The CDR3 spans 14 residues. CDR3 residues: CASSQENSLQPQHF. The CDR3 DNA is TGTGCCAGCAGCCAAGAGAACAGCTTACAGCCCCAGCATTTT.

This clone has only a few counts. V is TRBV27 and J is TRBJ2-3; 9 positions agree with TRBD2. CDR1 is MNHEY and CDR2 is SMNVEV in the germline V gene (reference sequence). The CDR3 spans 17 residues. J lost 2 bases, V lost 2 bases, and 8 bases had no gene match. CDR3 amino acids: CASSLTGGGAFTDTQYF. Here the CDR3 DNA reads TGTGCCAGCAGTTTAACAGGCGGGGGGGCCTTCACAGATACGCAGTATTTT.

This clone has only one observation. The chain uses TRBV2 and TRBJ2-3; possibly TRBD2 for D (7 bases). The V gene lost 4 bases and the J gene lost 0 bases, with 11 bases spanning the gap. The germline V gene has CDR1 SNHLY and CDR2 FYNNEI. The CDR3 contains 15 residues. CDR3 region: CASSAGGASTDTQYF. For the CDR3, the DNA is TGTGCCAGCAGTGCTGGGGGGGCTAGCACAGATACGCAGTATTTT.

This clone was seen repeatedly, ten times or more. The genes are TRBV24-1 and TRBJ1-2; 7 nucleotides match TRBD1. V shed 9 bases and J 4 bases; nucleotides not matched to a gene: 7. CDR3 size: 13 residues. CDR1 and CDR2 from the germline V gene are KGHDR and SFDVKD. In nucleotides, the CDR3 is TGTGCCACCCTGACAGGGTGGTGCTATGGCTACACCTTC. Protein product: CATLTGWCYGYTF.

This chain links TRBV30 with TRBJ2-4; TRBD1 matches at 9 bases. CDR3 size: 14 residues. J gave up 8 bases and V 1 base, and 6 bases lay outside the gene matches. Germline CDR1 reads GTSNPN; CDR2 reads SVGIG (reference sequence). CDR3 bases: TGTGCCTGGAGTGCCACGGACAGGGGCGACATTCAGTACTTC. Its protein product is CAWSATDRGDIQYF.

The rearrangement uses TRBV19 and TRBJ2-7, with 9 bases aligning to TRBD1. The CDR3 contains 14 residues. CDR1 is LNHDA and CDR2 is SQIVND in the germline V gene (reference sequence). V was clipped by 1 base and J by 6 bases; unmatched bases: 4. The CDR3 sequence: CASSIGDRGTEQYF. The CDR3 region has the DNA TGTGCCAGTAGTATAGGAGACAGGGGGACCGAGCAGTACTTC.

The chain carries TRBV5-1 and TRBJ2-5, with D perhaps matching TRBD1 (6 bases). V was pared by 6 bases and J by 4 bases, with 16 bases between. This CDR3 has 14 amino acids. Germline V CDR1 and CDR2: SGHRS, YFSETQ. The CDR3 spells CASTGHSMGETQYF. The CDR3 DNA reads TGCGCCAGCACGGGACACTCCATGGGAGAGACCCAGTACTTC.

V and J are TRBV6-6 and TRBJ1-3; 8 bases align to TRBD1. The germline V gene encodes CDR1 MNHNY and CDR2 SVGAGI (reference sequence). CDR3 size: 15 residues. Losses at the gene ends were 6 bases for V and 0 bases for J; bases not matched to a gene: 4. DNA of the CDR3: TGTGCCAGCAGGGGACAGGCCCTCTCTGGAAACACCATATATTTT. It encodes CASRGQALSGNTIYF.

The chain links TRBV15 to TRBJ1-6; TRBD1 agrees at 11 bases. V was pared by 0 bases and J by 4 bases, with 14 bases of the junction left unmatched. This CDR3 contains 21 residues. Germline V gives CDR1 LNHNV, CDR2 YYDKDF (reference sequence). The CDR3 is CATSRELTGTGGSGYNSPLHF. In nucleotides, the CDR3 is TGTGCCACCAGCAGAGAATTGACCGGGACAGGGGGATCGGGGTATAATTCACCCCTCCACTTT. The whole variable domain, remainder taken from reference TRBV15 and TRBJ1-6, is DAMVIQNPRYQVTQFGKPVTLSCSQTLNHNVMYWYQQKSSQAPKLLFHYYDKDFNNEADTPDNFQSRRPNTSFCFLDIRSPGLGDTAMYLCATSRELTGTGGSGYNSPLHFGNGTRLTVT.

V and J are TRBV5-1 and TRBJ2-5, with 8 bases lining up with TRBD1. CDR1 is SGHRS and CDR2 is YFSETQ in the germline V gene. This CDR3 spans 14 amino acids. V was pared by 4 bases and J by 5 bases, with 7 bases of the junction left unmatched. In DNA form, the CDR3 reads TGCGCCAGCAGCCAAGGACAGGGTGGGGAGACCCAGTACTTC. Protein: CASSQGQGGETQYF.

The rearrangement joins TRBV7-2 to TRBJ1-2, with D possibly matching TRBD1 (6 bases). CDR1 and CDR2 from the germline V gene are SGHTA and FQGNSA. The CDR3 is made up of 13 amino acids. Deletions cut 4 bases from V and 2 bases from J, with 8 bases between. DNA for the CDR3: TGTGCCAGCAGCTCCGGACAGAACTATGGCTACACCTTC. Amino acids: CASSSGQNYGYTF.

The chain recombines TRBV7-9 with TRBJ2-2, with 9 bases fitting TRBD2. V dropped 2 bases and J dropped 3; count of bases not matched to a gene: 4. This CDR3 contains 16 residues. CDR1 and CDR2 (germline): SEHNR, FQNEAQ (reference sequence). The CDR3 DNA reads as TGTGCCAGCAGCTTAAAAAGCGGGGGGCACACCGGGGAGCTGTTTTTT. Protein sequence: CASSLKSGGHTGELFF.

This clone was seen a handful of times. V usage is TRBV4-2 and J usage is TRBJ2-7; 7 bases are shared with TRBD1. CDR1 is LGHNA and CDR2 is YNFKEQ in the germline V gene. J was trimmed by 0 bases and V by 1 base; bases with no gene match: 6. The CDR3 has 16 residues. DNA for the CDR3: TGTGCCAGCAGCCAAGTGGGTTCAGGGGGCTCCTACGAGCAGTACTTC. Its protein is CASSQVGSGGSYEQYF.

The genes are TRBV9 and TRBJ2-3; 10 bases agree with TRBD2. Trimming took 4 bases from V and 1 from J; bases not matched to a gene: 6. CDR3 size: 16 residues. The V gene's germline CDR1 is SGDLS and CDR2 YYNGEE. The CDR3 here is CASSPSGTSGTDTQYF. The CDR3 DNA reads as TGTGCCAGCAGCCCCTCCGGGACTAGCGGCACAGATACGCAGTATTTT.

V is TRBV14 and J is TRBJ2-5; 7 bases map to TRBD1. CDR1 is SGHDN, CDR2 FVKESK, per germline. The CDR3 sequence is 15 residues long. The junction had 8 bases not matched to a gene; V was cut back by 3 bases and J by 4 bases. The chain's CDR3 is CASSHIQGIRETQYF. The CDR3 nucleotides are TGTGCCAGCAGCCACATACAGGGGATTAGAGAGACCCAGTACTTC.